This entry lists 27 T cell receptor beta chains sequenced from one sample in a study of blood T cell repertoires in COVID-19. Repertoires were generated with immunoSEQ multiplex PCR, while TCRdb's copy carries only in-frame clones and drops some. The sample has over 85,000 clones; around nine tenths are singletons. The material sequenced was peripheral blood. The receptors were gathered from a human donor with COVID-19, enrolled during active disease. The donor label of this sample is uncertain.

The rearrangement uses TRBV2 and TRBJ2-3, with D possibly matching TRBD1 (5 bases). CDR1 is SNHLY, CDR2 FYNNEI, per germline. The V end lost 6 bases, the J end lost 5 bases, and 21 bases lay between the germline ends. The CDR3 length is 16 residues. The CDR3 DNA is TGTGCCAGCAGGCCCGACAGTTTTTTCCGATTAGATACGCAGTATTTT. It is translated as CASRPDSFFRLDTQYF.

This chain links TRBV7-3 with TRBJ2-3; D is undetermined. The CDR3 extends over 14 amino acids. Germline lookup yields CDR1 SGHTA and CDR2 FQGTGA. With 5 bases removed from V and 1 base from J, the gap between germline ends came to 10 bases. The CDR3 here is CASSVSRGTDTQYF. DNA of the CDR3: TGTGCCAGCAGCGTATCCCGGGGCACAGATACGCAGTATTTT.

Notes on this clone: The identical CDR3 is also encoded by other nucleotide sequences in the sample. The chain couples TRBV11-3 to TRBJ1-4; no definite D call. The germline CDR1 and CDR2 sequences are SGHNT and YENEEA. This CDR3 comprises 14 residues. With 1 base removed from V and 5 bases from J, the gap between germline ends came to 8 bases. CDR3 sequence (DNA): TGTGCCAGCAGCTTAGGTCGTGCGAATGAAAAACTGTTTTTT. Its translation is CASSLGRANEKLFF.

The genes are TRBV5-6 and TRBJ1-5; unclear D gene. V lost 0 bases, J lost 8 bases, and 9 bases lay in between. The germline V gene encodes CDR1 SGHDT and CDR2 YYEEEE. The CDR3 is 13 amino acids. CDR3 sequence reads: CASSLAGGEPQHF. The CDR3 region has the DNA TGTGCCAGCAGCTTGGCCGGCGGGGAGCCCCAGCATTTT. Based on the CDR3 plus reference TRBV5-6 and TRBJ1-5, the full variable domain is DAGVTQSPTHLIKTRGQQVTLRCSPKSGHDTVSWYQQALGQGPQFIFQYYEEEERQRGNFPDRFSGHQFPNYSSELNVNALLLGDSALYLCASSLAGGEPQHFGDGTRLSIL.

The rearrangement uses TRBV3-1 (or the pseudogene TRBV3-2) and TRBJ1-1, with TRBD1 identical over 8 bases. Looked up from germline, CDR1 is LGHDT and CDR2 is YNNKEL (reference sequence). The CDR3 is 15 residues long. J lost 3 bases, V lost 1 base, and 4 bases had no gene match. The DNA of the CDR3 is TGTGCCAGCAGCCAAGGGACAGGGTGGGACACTGAAGCTTTCTTT. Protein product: CASSQGTGWDTEAFF.

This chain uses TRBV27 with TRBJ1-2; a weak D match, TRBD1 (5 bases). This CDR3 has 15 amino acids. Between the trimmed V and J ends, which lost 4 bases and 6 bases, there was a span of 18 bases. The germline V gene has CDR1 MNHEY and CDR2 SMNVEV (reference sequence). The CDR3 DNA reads TGTGCCAGCAGTTGGCAGCGCGGGGGATTGGATGGCTACACCTTC. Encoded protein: CASSWQRGGLDGYTF.

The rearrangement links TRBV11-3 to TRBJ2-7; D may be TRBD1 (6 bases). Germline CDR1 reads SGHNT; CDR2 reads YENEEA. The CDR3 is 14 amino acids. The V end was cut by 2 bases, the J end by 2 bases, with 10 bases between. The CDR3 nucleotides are TGTGCCAGCAGCTTACACGACAGGCCCTACGAGCAGTACTTC. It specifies CASSLHDRPYEQYF.

CDR3 protein: CASSVEGGNEKLFF. The CDR3 bases are TGTGCCAGCAGCGTAGAAGGCGGTAATGAAAAACTGTTTTTT. This sequence joins TRBV9 and TRBJ1-4; D call uncertain. The ends were cut back, 0 bases at V and 4 bases at J, with 7 bases in the middle. The CDR3 is 14 amino acids. Germline-derived CDR1 and CDR2 are SGDLS and YYNGEE.

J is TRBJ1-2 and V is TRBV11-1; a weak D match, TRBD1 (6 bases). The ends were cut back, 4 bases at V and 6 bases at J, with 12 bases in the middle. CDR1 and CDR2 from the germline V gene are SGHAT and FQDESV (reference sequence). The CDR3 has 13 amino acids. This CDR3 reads CASSSGDIHGYTF. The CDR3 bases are TGTGCCAGCAGCTCAGGGGACATTCATGGCTACACCTTC.

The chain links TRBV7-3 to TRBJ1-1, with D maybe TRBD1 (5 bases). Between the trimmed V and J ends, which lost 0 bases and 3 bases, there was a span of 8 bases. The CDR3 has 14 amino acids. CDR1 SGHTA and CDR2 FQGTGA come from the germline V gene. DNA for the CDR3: TGTGCCAGCAGCTTAACAGCGGGGGACACTGAAGCTTTCTTT. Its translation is CASSLTAGDTEAFF.

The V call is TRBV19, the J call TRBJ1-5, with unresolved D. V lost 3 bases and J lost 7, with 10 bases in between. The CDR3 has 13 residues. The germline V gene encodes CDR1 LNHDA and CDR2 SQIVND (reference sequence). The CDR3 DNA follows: TGTGCCAGTAGTATTTCTGGTGGCCAGCCCCAGCATTTT. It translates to CASSISGGQPQHF.

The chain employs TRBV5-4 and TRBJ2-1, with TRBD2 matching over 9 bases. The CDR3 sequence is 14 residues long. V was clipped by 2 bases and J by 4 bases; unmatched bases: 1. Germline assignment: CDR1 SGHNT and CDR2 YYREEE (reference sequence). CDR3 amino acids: CASSFAGGYNEQFF. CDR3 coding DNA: TGTGCCAGCAGCTTTGCGGGAGGGTACAATGAGCAGTTCTTC.

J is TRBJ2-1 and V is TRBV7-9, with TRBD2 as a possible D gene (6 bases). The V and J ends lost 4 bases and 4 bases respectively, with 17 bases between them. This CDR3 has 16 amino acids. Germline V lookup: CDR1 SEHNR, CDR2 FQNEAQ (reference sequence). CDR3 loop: CASSSRAGSPYNEQFF. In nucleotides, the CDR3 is TGTGCCAGCAGCTCACGAGCGGGTAGCCCTTACAATGAGCAGTTCTTC.

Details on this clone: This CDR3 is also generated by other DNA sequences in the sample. DNA for the CDR3: TGTGCCAGCAGCTTTCCCGGGTATGGCTACACCTTC. It is translated as CASSFPGYGYTF. V is TRBV5-6 and J is TRBJ1-2; D gene ambiguous. Germline V gene lookup returns CDR1 SGHDT and CDR2 YYEEEE. V lost 2 bases and J 5 bases, leaving 7 bases between the germline ends. This CDR3 has 12 amino acids. The full variable domain, with the rest looked up from reference TRBV5-6 and TRBJ1-2, is DAGVTQSPTHLIKTRGQQVTLRCSPKSGHDTVSWYQQALGQGPQFIFQYYEEEERQRGNFPDRFSGHQFPNYSSELNVNALLLGDSALYLCASSFPGYGYTFGSGTRLTVV.

The CDR3, as DNA: TGTGCCAGCAAAGGTAACCGGGGGTCGCATAACTATGGCTACACCTTC. The encoded protein is CASKGNRGSHNYGYTF. The V gene is TRBV27, the J gene TRBJ1-2, with a possible D match to TRBD1 (5 bases). Germline CDR1 reads MNHEY; CDR2 reads SMNVEV (reference sequence). The CDR3 runs 16 residues. Deletions cut 7 bases from V and 1 base from J, with 19 bases between.

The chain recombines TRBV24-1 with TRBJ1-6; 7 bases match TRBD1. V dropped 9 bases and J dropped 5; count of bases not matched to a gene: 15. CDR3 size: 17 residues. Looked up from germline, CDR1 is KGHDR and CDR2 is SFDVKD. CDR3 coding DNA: TGTGCCACCTTAGGGACAGCTCATTGTATCCATAATTCACCCCTCCACTTT. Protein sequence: CATLGTAHCIHNSPLHF.

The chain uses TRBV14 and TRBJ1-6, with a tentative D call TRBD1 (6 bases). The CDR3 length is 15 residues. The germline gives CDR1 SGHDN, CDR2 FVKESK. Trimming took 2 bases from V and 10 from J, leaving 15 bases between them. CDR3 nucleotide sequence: TGTGCCAGCAGCCAATTAGCAGGGGAAAGCTCACCCCTCCACTTT. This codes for CASSQLAGESSPLHF.

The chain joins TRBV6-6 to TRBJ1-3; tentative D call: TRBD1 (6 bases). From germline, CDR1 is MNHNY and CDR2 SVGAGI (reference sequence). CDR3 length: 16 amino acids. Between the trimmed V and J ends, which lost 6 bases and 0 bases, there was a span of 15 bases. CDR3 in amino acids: CASRFGQPNSGNTIYF. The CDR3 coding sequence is TGTGCCAGCAGATTCGGACAGCCGAACTCTGGAAACACCATATATTTT.

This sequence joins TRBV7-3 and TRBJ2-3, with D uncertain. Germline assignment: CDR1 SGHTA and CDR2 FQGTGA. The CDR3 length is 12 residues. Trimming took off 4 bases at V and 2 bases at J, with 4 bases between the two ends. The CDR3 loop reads CASSSSTDTQYF. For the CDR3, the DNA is TGTGCCAGCAGCTCGTCCACAGATACGCAGTATTTT.

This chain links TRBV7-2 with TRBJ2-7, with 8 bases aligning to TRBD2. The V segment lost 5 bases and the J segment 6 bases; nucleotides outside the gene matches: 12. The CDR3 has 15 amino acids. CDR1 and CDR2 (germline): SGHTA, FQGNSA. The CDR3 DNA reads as TGTGCCAGCAGCCCGCCGCCGGGACTAGTCTTCGAGCAGTACTTC. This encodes CASSPPPGLVFEQYF.

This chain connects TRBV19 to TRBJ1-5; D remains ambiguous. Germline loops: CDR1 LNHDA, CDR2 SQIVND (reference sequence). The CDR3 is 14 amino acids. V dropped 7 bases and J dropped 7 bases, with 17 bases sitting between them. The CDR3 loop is CASTTQAGVQPQHF. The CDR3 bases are TGTGCCAGTACGACGCAGGCAGGTGTGCAGCCCCAGCATTTT.

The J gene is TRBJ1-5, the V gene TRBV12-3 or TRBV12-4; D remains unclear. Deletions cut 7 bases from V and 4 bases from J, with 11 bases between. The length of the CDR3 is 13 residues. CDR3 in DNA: TGTGCCAGCACCCAACAGCGGAATCAGCCCCAGCATTTT. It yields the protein CASTQQRNQPQHF.

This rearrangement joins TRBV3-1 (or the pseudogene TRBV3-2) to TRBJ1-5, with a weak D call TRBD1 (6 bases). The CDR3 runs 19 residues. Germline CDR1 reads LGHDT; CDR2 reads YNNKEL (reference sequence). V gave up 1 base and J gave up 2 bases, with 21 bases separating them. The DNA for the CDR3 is TGTGCCAGCAGCCAAGGGCTGACAGGTTACACAGCGGGCAATCAGCCCCAGCATTTT. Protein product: CASSQGLTGYTAGNQPQHF.

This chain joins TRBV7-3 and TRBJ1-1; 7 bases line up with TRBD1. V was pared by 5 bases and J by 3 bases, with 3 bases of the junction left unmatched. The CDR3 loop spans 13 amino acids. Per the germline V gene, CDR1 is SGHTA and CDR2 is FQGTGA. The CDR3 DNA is TGTGCCAGCAGCCTCAGGGGGGACACTGAAGCTTTCTTT. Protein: CASSLRGDTEAFF.

The CDR3 DNA follows: TGTGCCACCAACTTAGGTGGCGGGGGTCACAATGAGCAGTTCTTC. Its protein is CATNLGGGGHNEQFF. This sequence joins TRBV19 and TRBJ2-1; TRBD2 matches 7 bases. Germline CDR1 and CDR2: LNHDA and SQIVND (reference sequence). V shed 10 bases, J shed 5 bases, and the junction held 14 bases outside the gene matches. This CDR3 contains 15 residues.

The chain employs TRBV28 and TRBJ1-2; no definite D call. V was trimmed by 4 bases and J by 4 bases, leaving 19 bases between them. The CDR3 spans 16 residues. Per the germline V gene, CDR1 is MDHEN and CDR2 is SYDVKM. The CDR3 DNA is TGTGCCAGCAGTTACGGATCCAGTGTTTCGGGCTATGGCTACACCTTC. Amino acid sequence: CASSYGSSVSGYGYTF.

The CDR3 DNA reads as TGTGCCAGCAGTGGGGACAAAAGTAATTCACCCCTCCACTTT. It yields the protein CASSGDKSNSPLHF. This chain joins TRBV25-1 and TRBJ1-6, with D possibly being TRBD1 (6 bases). V lost 4 bases, J lost 6 bases, and 10 bases lay in between. The CDR3 loop spans 14 amino acids. CDR1 MGHDK and CDR2 SYGVNS come from the germline V gene.